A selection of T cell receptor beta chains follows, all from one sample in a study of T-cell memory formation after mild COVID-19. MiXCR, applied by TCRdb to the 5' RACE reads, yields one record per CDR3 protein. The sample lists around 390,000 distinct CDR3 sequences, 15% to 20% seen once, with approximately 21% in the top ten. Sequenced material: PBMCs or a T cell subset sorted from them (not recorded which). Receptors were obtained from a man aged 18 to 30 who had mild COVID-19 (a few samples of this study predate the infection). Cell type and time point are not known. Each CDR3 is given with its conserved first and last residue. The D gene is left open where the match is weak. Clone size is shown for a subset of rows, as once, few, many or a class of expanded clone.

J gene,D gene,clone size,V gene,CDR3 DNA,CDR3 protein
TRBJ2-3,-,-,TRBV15,TGTGCCACCAGCAGTTCCAAGGGGGATACGCAGTATTTT,CATSSSKGDTQYF
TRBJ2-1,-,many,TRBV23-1,TGCGCCAGCAGTTCGCGTAATGAGCAGTTCTTC,CASSSRNEQFF
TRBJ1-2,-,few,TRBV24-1,TGTGCCACCAGTGACCTTGGACTGTCCTATGGCTACACCTTC,CATSDLGLSYGYTF
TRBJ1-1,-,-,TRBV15,TGTGCCACCAGCATGCGCGAGGGTGTGAACACTGAAGCTTTCTTT,CATSMREGVNTEAFF
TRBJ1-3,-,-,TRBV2,TGTGCCAGCAGGCTCTCCTTGATCTCTGGAAACACCATATATTTT,CASRLSLISGNTIYF
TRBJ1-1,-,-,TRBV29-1,TGCAGCGGCGGGGTCATGAACACTGAAGCTTTCTTT,CSGGVMNTEAFF
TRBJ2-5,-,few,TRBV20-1,TGCAGTGCTAGCGGGGTCGTGCCTCGAGAGACCCAGTACTTC,CSASGVVPRETQYF
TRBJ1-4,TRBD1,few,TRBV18,TGTGCCAGCTCACAGGGGGCCTCCGAAAAACTGTTTTTT,CASSQGASEKLFF
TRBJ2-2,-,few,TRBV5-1,TGCGCCAGCACGCCCGGTATTGAGACGGGGGTCCCCACCGGGGAGCTGTTTTTT,CASTPGIETGVPTGELFF
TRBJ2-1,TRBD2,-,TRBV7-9,TGTGCCAGCAGCAGTAGGCGAACTAGCGGGGGGGCCCGTTTCTTCTTC,CASSSRRTSGGARFFF
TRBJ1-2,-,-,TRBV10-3,TGTGCCATCAGTGAGTCAAGGGGTCTCCCCTCCGGCTACACCTTC,CAISESRGLPSGYTF
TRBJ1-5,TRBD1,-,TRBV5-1,TGCGCCAGCAGCGCGGGGACAGGGGACAATCAGCCCCAGCATTTT,CASSAGTGDNQPQHF
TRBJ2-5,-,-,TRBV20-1,TGCAGTGCTAGAGGTCTGGTCGGTCGGGGAGTAGAGACCCAGTACTTC,CSARGLVGRGVETQYF
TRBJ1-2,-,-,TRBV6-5,TGTGCCAGCAGTTCCGGAGTGCAAACTATTTATGGCTACACCTTC,CASSSGVQTIYGYTF
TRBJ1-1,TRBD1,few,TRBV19,TGTGCCAGTACCGACAGGGGCCCCCTGCCTGGTGAAGCTTTCTTT,CASTDRGPLPGEAFF
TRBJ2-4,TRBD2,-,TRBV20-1,TGCAGTGCTAGCACTAGCGGGGTCACAAACATTCAGTACTTC,CSASTSGVTNIQYF
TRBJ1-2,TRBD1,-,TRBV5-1,TGCGCCAGCAGCCTAGACAGGGCTCCTAACTATGGCTACACCTTC,CASSLDRAPNYGYTF
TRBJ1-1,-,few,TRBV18,TGTGCCAGCTCTCTGAACGGACCAGGGTACACTGAAGCTTTCTTT,CASSLNGPGYTEAFF
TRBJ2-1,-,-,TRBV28,TGTGCCAGCAGAGAGGTCTTGTGGAATGAGCAGTTCTTC,CASREVLWNEQFF
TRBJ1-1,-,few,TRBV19,TGTGCCAGTAGTTTATTATGGGGGACTGAAGCTTTCTTT,CASSLLWGTEAFF
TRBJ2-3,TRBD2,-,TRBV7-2,TGTGCCAGCAGCACCAGACTAGCGGGGGGCCCCACAGATACGCAGTATTTT,CASSTRLAGGPTDTQYF
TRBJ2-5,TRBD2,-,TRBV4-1,TGCGCCAGCAGCCAAGATCGTGGGACTAGCAGATACCAAGAGACCCAGTACTTC,CASSQDRGTSRYQETQYF
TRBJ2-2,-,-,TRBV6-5,TGTGCCAGCAGACGCAGGGAGTACACCGGGGAGCTGTTTTTT,CASRRREYTGELFF
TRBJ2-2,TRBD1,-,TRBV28,TGTGCCAGCAGATACAGACAGGGGGCGACCACCGGGGAGCTGTTTTTT,CASRYRQGATTGELFF
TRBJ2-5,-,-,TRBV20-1,TGCAGTGCTCGTGGACGAGAGACCCAGTACTTC,CSARGRETQYF
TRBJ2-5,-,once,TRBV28,TGTGCCAGCAGCTCCCCAGGGGGGGTCCAAGAGACCCAGTACTTC,CASSSPGGVQETQYF
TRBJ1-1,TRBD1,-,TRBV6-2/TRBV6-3,TGTGCCAGCAGTTACTATTCTCGGGGAGGGGGCCTTATGAGAGCTGAAGCTTTCTTT,CASSYYSRGGGLMRAEAFF
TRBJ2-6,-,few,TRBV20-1,TGCAGTGCTAGGTCCATAACCGATGGGGCCAACGTCCTGACTTTC,CSARSITDGANVLTF
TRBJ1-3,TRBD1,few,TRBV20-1,TGCAGTGCTTACGGGACAGCCTCTGGAAACACCATATATTTT,CSAYGTASGNTIYF
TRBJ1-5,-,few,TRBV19,TGTGCCAGTAGGTATCTGCGACCTCATAGCAATCAGCCCCAGCATTTT,CASRYLRPHSNQPQHF
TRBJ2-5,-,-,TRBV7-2,TGTGCCAGCAGCTTATTCGGTCAGTTCGAGACCCAGTACTTC,CASSLFGQFETQYF
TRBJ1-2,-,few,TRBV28,TGTGCCAGCAGTCTCCACCCCGGGGGTGGGGGCTATGGCTACACCTTC,CASSLHPGGGGYGYTF
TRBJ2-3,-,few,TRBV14,TGTGCCAGCAGCCCTGTACTAGCATCAGATACGCAGTATTTT,CASSPVLASDTQYF
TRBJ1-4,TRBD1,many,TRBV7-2,TGTGCCAGCAGCTTGCGACAGGGGGGTGAAAAACTGTTTTTT,CASSLRQGGEKLFF
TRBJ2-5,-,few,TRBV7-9,TGTGCCAGCAGCTTGGACAACGCAATAAGTCAAGAGACCCAGTACTTC,CASSLDNAISQETQYF
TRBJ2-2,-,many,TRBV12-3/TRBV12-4,TGTGCCAGCAGTCCCGGTCCGACCGGGGAGCTGTTTTTT,CASSPGPTGELFF
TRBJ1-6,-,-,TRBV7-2,TGTGCCAGCAGCCGCTCCCGAGGCGCAGGCTCCTATAATTCACCCCTCCACTTT,CASSRSRGAGSYNSPLHF